Shown below are 15 T cell receptor beta chains from a single sample sequenced in a study of prognosis after radiotherapy for stage I lung cancer. From genomic DNA, two-round multiplex PCR was used to amplify TCR beta CDR3. Round-one PCR had primers specific to each TRBV and TRBJ gene. TCRdb re-derived calls from the multiplex PCR reads in MiXCR, one entry per CDR3 protein. The sample contains around 51,000 distinct CDR3 sequences, less than 45% of which appear only once. The source material was PBMCs, sampled before or after stereotactic body radiation therapy (not recorded which). These receptors were taken from a donor of 50 years or more with non-small cell lung cancer.

This clonotype was seen many times. The J gene is TRBJ2-7, the V gene TRBV7-2; 8 nucleotides align to TRBD2. CDR1 and CDR2 from the germline V gene are SGHTA and FQGNSA. The CDR3 is 15 residues long. The V and J ends lost 5 bases and 4 bases, in that order; junction bases with no gene match: 10. In DNA form, the CDR3 reads TGTGCCAGCAGCCCCAGAGCGGGAGATGGGTACGAGCAGTACTTC. As protein: CASSPRAGDGYEQYF.

The chain is built from TRBV11-3 and TRBJ2-2; weak D call: TRBD2 (5 bases). This CDR3 has 15 amino acids. Germline-derived CDR1 and CDR2 are SGHNT and YENEEA. V was cut by 7 bases and J by 11 bases, with 23 bases left in between. CDR3 loop: CASTFRAANTCELFF. CDR3 nucleotide sequence: TGTGCCAGCACCTTCAGAGCGGCGAACACCTGTGAGCTGTTTTTT.

In this sample, this clonotype turned up many times. The CDR3 nucleotides read TGCGCCAGCAGCCGCGTCGTCACCGGTGCCTACGAGCAGTACTTC. The encoded protein is CASSRVVTGAYEQYF. The chain links TRBV4-3 to TRBJ2-7; D unclear. V was shortened by 4 bases and J by 2 bases, with 15 bases between the two germline ends. The germline gives CDR1 LGHNA, CDR2 YSLEER. The CDR3 totals 15 residues.

For this clonotype: One end of the junction fails to match germline, which may point to a read error. This chain links TRBV5-1 with TRBJ2-5, with D unclear. This CDR3 region has 14 residues. Per the germline V gene, CDR1 is SGHRS and CDR2 is YFSETQ. CDR3 DNA: TGCTCCAGCAGCTTGGTGTCGTTACAAGATACCCAGTACTTC. Translated: CSSSLVSLQDTQYF.

Comments on this clonotype: The likely explanation is a read error, given a far larger clone one base away. The chain employs TRBV6-2 or TRBV6-3 and TRBJ2-1, with TRBD2 as a possible D gene (6 bases). Deletions cut 2 bases from V and 13 bases from J, with 21 bases between. From germline, CDR1 is MNHEY and CDR2 SVGEGT. This CDR3 region has 15 residues. DNA of the CDR3: TGTGCCAGCAGTTACGAAGTGTCGGGGGAAGGCGATCAGTTCTTC. It specifies CASSYEVSGEGDQFF.

This clonotype was detected many times. CDR3: CASSTSGISTDTQYF. CDR3 in DNA: TGTGCCAGCTCGACTAGCGGGATTAGCACAGATACGCAGTATTTT. This chain connects TRBV7-2 to TRBJ2-3, with 11 positions matching TRBD2. Trimming removed 8 bases from V and 0 bases from J; junction bases left unmatched: 4. Germline V gene lookup returns CDR1 SGHTA and CDR2 FQGNSA. There are 15 residues in the CDR3.

V usage is TRBV24-1 and J usage is TRBJ2-5, with D tentatively TRBD1 (6 bases). The CDR3 has 16 residues. Germline V gives CDR1 KGHDR, CDR2 SFDVKD. Trimming cost V 0 bases and J 4 bases, with 14 bases left between them. The CDR3 sequence: CATSDLKGRGPETQYF. CDR3 nucleotides: TGTGCCACCAGTGATTTGAAGGGCAGGGGACCAGAGACCCAGTACTTC.

This clonotype has ten or more counts. The V and J genes are TRBV13 and TRBJ2-1; possible D gene TRBD1, 7 bases. The CDR3 length is 13 residues. Deletions cut 8 bases from V and 10 bases from J, with 18 bases between. Germline CDR1 PRHDT, CDR2 FYEKMQ (reference sequence). The CDR3 DNA follows: TGTGCCAGCGCCAGGGGGGCGGGATGGGAGCAGTTCTTC. Its protein is CASARGAGWEQFF.

The rearrangement joins TRBV28 to TRBJ1-1, with a tentative D call TRBD1 (5 bases). The CDR3 spans 14 residues. Germline V CDR1 and CDR2: MDHEN, SYDVKM. The V end lost 6 bases, the J end lost 10 bases, and 21 bases lay between the germline ends. The CDR3 loop reads CASSLRRAGRGAFF. The CDR3 coding sequence is TGTGCCAGCAGCCTAAGAAGGGCAGGGAGGGGAGCTTTCTTT.

This clonotype was seen many times. The gene calls are TRBV12-3 or TRBV12-4 and TRBJ1-2; D remains ambiguous. Trimming took 3 bases from V and 7 from J, leaving 9 bases between them. The CDR3 sequence is 12 residues long. CDR3 sequence (DNA): TGTGCCAGCAGTTTGGAGTCAGCTGGCTACACCTTC. Its protein product is CASSLESAGYTF.

The rearrangement links TRBV12-3 or TRBV12-4 to TRBJ2-7, with 7 bases lining up with TRBD1. This CDR3 has 13 residues. Trimming cost V 5 bases and J 5 bases; bases outside gene matches: 6. For the CDR3, the DNA is TGTGCCAGCAGTCCACAGGGGCTGGACGAGCAGTACTTC. Translated, it gives CASSPQGLDEQYF.

This clonotype was observed at least ten times. This chain uses TRBV15 with TRBJ1-6; D is unclear. Germline lookup yields CDR1 LNHNV and CDR2 YYDKDF (reference sequence). V lost 0 bases and J 13 bases, leaving 13 bases between the germline ends. CDR3 length: 14 amino acids. CDR3 DNA sequence: TGTGCCACCAGCAGAGAGGCAGGTCGGCGCCCCCTCCACTTT. Translating gives CATSREAGRRPLHF.

This chain joins TRBV7-6 and TRBJ2-7; maybe TRBD1 (5 bases). In germline, CDR1 is SGHVS, CDR2 FNYEAQ. The germline V and J ends were trimmed by 5 bases and 0 bases, with 14 bases remaining between them. This CDR3 is 15 amino acids long. Here the CDR3 reads CASSTLDTFSYEQYF. The CDR3 nucleotides read TGTGCCAGCAGCACGCTGGACACCTTCTCCTACGAGCAGTACTTC. Drawing the rest from reference TRBV7-6 and TRBJ2-7, the complete variable domain is GAGVSQSPRYKVTKRGQDVALRCDPISGHVSLYWYRQALGQGPEFLTYFNYEAQQDKSGLPNDRFSAERPEGSISTLTIQRTEQRDSAMYRCASSTLDTFSYEQYFGPGTRLTVT.

This clonotype was observed at least ten times. This chain uses TRBV9 with TRBJ2-5, with unresolved D. Germline V CDR1 and CDR2: SGDLS, YYNGEE. The CDR3 is 11 residues long. V dropped 0 bases and J dropped 5 bases, with 2 bases sitting between them. The CDR3 reads CASSVAETQYF. For the CDR3, the DNA is TGTGCCAGCAGCGTAGCGGAGACCCAGTACTTC.

Note on this clonotype: This likely stems from a read error, as it lies one base from a far larger clone. V gene TRBV6-2 or TRBV6-3 combines with J gene TRBJ2-7; tentatively, D is TRBD1 (5 bases). Germline V lookup: CDR1 MNHEY, CDR2 SVGEGT. This CDR3 has 16 residues. CDR3 coding DNA: TGTGCCAGCAGTTACTCGAACCGTGGGGCGGCCTACGATCAGTACTTC. It is translated as CASSYSNRGAAYDQYF.